This is a list of T cell receptor beta chains from one sample in a study of T cell responses to AZD1222 COVID-19 vaccine. Using immunoSEQ multiplex PCR, the repertoire was profiled, and TCRdb retains in-frame clones only, with some absent. The sample holds 53,000 or so clones, 86% seen once. The material sequenced was peripheral blood, taken 28 days after the second AZD1222 dose. The receptors stem from an adult who received the AZD1222 COVID-19 vaccine. The CDR3 runs from the conserved cysteine through the conserved F or W. The D gene is left open where the match is weak. A row's size may be missing; if present it is once, few, many or a size class.

j_call: TRBJ1-5
v_call: TRBV28
clone_size: few
d_call: NA
cdr3_nt: TGTGCCAGCAGTTTGCTTCAGGGGAATCAGCCCCAGCATTTT
cdr3_aa: CASSLLQGNQPQHF

j_call: TRBJ2-5
v_call: TRBV18
clone_size: once
d_call: TRBD2
cdr3_nt: TGTGCCAGCTCACCACCGGGAGGGCCTCAGGAGACCCAGTACTTC
cdr3_aa: CASSPPGGPQETQYF

j_call: TRBJ1-2
v_call: TRBV30
clone_size: NA
d_call: NA
cdr3_nt: TGTGCCTGGAGTGTACTGAACCACTATGGCTACACCTTC
cdr3_aa: CAWSVLNHYGYTF

j_call: TRBJ2-7
v_call: TRBV5-4
clone_size: NA
d_call: NA
cdr3_nt: TGTGCCAGCAGCTCCCAGAGAAGCTCCTACGAGCAGTACTTC
cdr3_aa: CASSSQRSSYEQYF

j_call: TRBJ2-7
v_call: TRBV4-2
clone_size: NA
d_call: NA
cdr3_nt: TGTGCCAGCAGCCGAGAGATTACCTACGAGCAGTACTTC
cdr3_aa: CASSREITYEQYF

j_call: TRBJ2-3
v_call: TRBV28
clone_size: NA
d_call: NA
cdr3_nt: TGTGCCAGCAGCGACGGGAGCACAGATACGCAGTATTTT
cdr3_aa: CASSDGSTDTQYF

j_call: TRBJ2-7
v_call: TRBV27
clone_size: NA
d_call: TRBD2
cdr3_nt: TGTGCCAGCCACCGTAGCGGGACCCTGGGGGAGCAGTACTTC
cdr3_aa: CASHRSGTLGEQYF

j_call: TRBJ1-5
v_call: TRBV4-3
clone_size: NA
d_call: NA
cdr3_nt: TGCGCCAGCAGCCAAGATCGCTCCCAGGGTGGGAATCAGCCCCAGCATTTT
cdr3_aa: CASSQDRSQGGNQPQHF

j_call: TRBJ1-1
v_call: TRBV5-1
clone_size: NA
d_call: NA
cdr3_nt: TGCGCCAGCAGCTTGGGTGGGGAGAACACTGAAGCTTTCTTT
cdr3_aa: CASSLGGENTEAFF

j_call: TRBJ2-7
v_call: TRBV11-2
clone_size: NA
d_call: NA
cdr3_nt: TGTGCCAGCAGCGAGAAGTTAAACGAGCAGTACTTC
cdr3_aa: CASSEKLNEQYF